This passage covers 3 T cell receptor beta chains from one sample sequenced in a study of CD8+ T cells in alopecia areata (dated by TCRdb to the late 2010s). What this sample's time point label stands for: around 29 days on oral tofacitinib. The sample's treatment or condition label is to be understood as: oral pan-JAK inhibitor, 5-10 mg twice daily. Libraries came from the immunoSEQ multiplex PCR assay. For TCR sequencing, RNA was extracted from every sample and reverse transcribed into cDNA to serve as template. The table was pulled from immuneACCESS by TCRdb, which kept in-frame rearrangements only. Such tables lose some clones; where checked, under half of the loss comes from unresolved V genes, and the rest has no known cause. In all, the sample holds 150,000 to 200,000 clones, and about two thirds of those were seen once. The ten top clones hold about 0.94% of the sample. Sequenced here: CD4+ T cells sorted from blood, sampled at week 4, from a patient treated with tofacitinib. Receptors were obtained from a human donor with alopecia areata.

V is TRBV6-5 and J is TRBJ1-5, with a tentative D call TRBD1 (6 bases). The CDR3 is 14 residues long. The germline V and J ends were trimmed by 2 bases and 4 bases, with 9 bases remaining between them. Germline assignment: CDR1 MNHEY and CDR2 SVGAGI. The DNA of the CDR3 is TGTGCCAGCAGTTACCTTGGACAGAATCAGCCCCAGCATTTT. Amino acid sequence: CASSYLGQNQPQHF.

The chain carries TRBV29-1 and TRBJ2-7, with 8 bases fitting TRBD1. The CDR3 runs 11 residues. The germline CDR1 and CDR2 sequences are SQVTM and ANQGSEA. After removal of 4 bases from V and 8 bases from J, the junction contained 4 bases not matched to a gene. This CDR3 reads CSVGGDRQQYF. DNA for the CDR3: TGCAGCGTTGGCGGGGACAGGCAGCAGTACTTC.

The V and J genes are TRBV4-1 and TRBJ2-1; possibly TRBD1 for D (6 bases). The germline gives CDR1 MGHRA, CDR2 YSYEKL. V dropped 3 bases and J dropped 2 bases, with 14 bases sitting between them. The CDR3 runs to 16 residues. For the CDR3, the DNA is TGCGCCAGCAGCCACGCCGACAGGTATACCTACAATGAGCAGTTCTTC. It codes for CASSHADRYTYNEQFF.